A selection of T cell receptor beta chains follows, all from one sample in a study of long-term antiretroviral therapy in people with HIV. The table came from immunoSEQ multiplex PCR; TCRdb's copy has only in-frame clones and leaves some out. The data hold roughly 24,000 clones, with around four fifths observed a single time. This specimen was unsorted PBMCs, taken 1.6 years after starting antiretroviral therapy. These receptor sequences come from a man aged 40-49 years with HIV. The CDR3 runs from the conserved cysteine through the conserved F or W. Each record gives: V gene, J gene, CDR3 protein.

>TRBV4-1|TRBJ2-5
CASSQDPYGQIETQYF
>TRBV5-1|TRBJ1-2
CASSSTGDFPYGYTF
>TRBV2|TRBJ2-7
CASSEMQASSGGVYEQYF
>TRBV4-1|TRBJ2-1
CASSLLAGGSYNEQFF
>TRBV7-9|TRBJ2-7
CASSFPWSGIYEQYF
>TRBV5-1|TRBJ1-1
CASSLGGDTTEAFF
>TRBV4-1|TRBJ2-7
CASSQGLAGLSEQYF
>TRBV29-1|TRBJ2-1
CSVEDPGLAGVYNEQFF
>TRBV14|TRBJ2-1
CASSHRMGRNEQFF
>TRBV29-1|TRBJ2-7
CSVGAGAYEQYF
>TRBV27|TRBJ2-1
CASSFGPQGARNEQFF
>TRBV27|TRBJ1-1
CASSFLASSTEAFF
>TRBV5-1|TRBJ1-2
CASMPARTTGKEDGYTF
>TRBV10-3|TRBJ1-4
CAISGRQRNATNEKLFF
>TRBV18|TRBJ1-4
CASSATGAPITNEKLFF
>TRBV4-1|TRBJ2-7
CASSQVGRTYSYEQYF
>TRBV6-1|TRBJ1-4
CASSEARGGGLFF
>TRBV11-3|TRBJ2-1
CASSLGTAHQAGRYNEQFF
>TRBV6-1|TRBJ2-7
CASSESVLWGRQYF
>TRBV9|TRBJ2-2
CASSQTNRNTGELFF
>TRBV5-6|TRBJ1-4
CASSLGQLATNEKLFF
>TRBV10-3|TRBJ1-6
CAISEDPASPLHF
>TRBV2|TRBJ2-7
CASSEALPGTGLYEQYF
>TRBV11-2|TRBJ1-1
CASSLGGGKTEAFF
>TRBV7-9|TRBJ1-5
CASSLDGRGDQPQHF
>TRBV21-1|TRBJ1-5
CASSKALRAVYQPQHF
>TRBV12-5|TRBJ2-2
CASGLGLDTGELFF
>TRBV5-6|TRBJ1-3
CASSLGADNSGNTIYF
>TRBV5-1|TRBJ2-5
CASSLGTSVSAETQYF